This TCR beta chain was profiled in a study of blood T cell repertoires in COVID-19. This CDR3 is 17 amino acids long. Germline CDR1 and CDR2: SGDLS and YYNGEE. The ends were cut back, 0 bases at V and 2 bases at J, with 14 bases in the middle. Only in-frame clones appear in the TCRdb table, and some are missing; sequencing was by immunoSEQ multiplex PCR. The sample contains approximately 30,000 clones, roughly 90% of which appear only once. This TCR was sampled from a human donor with active COVID-19. The donor label of this sample is uncertain. The sequencing sample was made of peripheral blood. This rearrangement joins TRBV9 to TRBJ2-2; a possible D gene is TRBD2 (5 bases). The CDR3 nucleotides are TGTGCCAGCAGCGTAGCTGCGGCTAGCCTTAACACCGGGGAGCTGTTTTTT. Translating gives CASSVAAASLNTGELFF.